A single sample gave rise to the 19 T cell receptor beta chains below, sequenced in a study of control samples from healthy donors and cancer patients. This table comes from immunoSEQ multiplex PCR, and its TCRdb copy is limited to in-frame clones, with some not included. The table includes about 110,000 clones, roughly 90% detected once. The sequenced sample consisted of PBMCs. The receptors derive from an older woman with lung cancer.

This chain joins TRBV20-1 and TRBJ1-1; TRBD1 agrees at 7 bases. Germline values: CDR1 DFQATT, CDR2 SNEGSKA (reference sequence). CDR3 length: 11 residues. Trimming took 6 bases from V and 6 from J; bases not matched to a gene: 4. The CDR3 nucleotides are TGCAGTGCCTACACAGGGGCTGAAGCTTTCTTT. It translates to CSAYTGAEAFF.

On this clone itself: The same CDR3 can be traced to other DNA sequences in this sample. CDR3 sequence: CASSPGQGEETQYF. As DNA, the CDR3 is TGTGCCAGCTCACCAGGACAGGGGGAAGAGACCCAGTACTTC. The chain links TRBV18 to TRBJ2-5; TRBD1 aligns across 10 bases. There are 14 residues in the CDR3. Trimming removed 2 bases from V and 3 bases from J; junction bases left unmatched: 0. The germline gives CDR1 KGHSH, CDR2 LQKENI.

The V and J genes are TRBV4-1 and TRBJ2-3; D not resolved. The CDR3 runs to 13 residues. The V end lost 1 base, the J end lost 7 bases, and 9 bases lay between the germline ends. The germline V gene has CDR1 MGHRA and CDR2 YSYEKL. This CDR3 is CASSQGGANTQYF. Here the CDR3 DNA reads TGCGCCAGCAGCCAAGGGGGTGCTAATACGCAGTATTTT.

The V and J genes are TRBV5-1 and TRBJ1-3; 11 bases are shared with TRBD1. Looked up from germline, CDR1 is SGHRS and CDR2 is YFSETQ. The CDR3 loop spans 15 amino acids. V trimming: 5 bases; J trimming: 3 bases; junction bases outside the gene matches: 4. The CDR3 sequence: CASRMGQGDGNTIYF. The CDR3 nucleotides are TGCGCCAGCAGAATGGGACAGGGGGATGGAAACACCATATATTTT. Variable domain in full (rest from reference TRBV5-1 and TRBJ1-3): KAGVTQTPRYLIKTRGQQVTLSCSPISGHRSVSWYQQTPGQGLQFLFEYFSETQRNKGNFPGRFSGRQFSNSRSEMNVSTLELGDSALYLCASRMGQGDGNTIYFGEGSWLTVV.

The chain joins TRBV18 to TRBJ2-5; 9 bases align to TRBD2. Germline CDR1 KGHSH, CDR2 LQKENI. CDR3 length: 14 residues. V lost 6 bases and J lost 4; bases outside the gene matches: 6. The DNA of the CDR3 is TGTGCCAGCTCGCCGCTACTAGCGGGAGAGACCCAGTACTTC. Translation: CASSPLLAGETQYF.

This clone turned up a few times. Other DNA sequences in this sample translate to the same CDR3. CDR3 protein: CASSEAGDSSGGQPQHF. In nucleotides, the CDR3 is TGTGCCAGCAGTGAAGCGGGGGACAGCAGCGGGGGTCAGCCCCAGCATTTT. The V and J genes are TRBV2 and TRBJ1-5, with 7 nucleotides matching TRBD1. V lost 0 bases and J lost 6; bases outside the gene matches: 11. Germline V gives CDR1 SNHLY, CDR2 FYNNEI. The CDR3 length is 17 residues.

The chain carries TRBV9 and TRBJ2-1, with D unresolved. The CDR3 sequence is 15 residues long. Germline V gene sequence: CDR1 SGDLS, CDR2 YYNGEE. Trimming cost V 3 bases and J 8 bases, with 18 bases left between them. The CDR3 nucleotides read TGTGCCAGCAGCGGGGGTGCTATAGGTGGCCATGAGCAGTTCTTC. Residues: CASSGGAIGGHEQFF.

The chain recombines TRBV4-2 with TRBJ2-7, with 10 positions matching TRBD2. The CDR3 is 15 amino acids. J lost 2 bases, V lost 4 bases, and 5 bases had no gene match. Germline CDR1 LGHNA, CDR2 YNFKEQ. The CDR3 region is CASSLDTSGAYEQYF. DNA for the CDR3: TGTGCCAGCAGCCTGGATACTAGCGGGGCCTACGAGCAGTACTTC.

The chain carries TRBV9 and TRBJ2-1; the match to TRBD2 covers 9 bases. Germline V CDR1 and CDR2: SGDLS, YYNGEE. The ends lost 4 bases at V and 0 bases at J; junction bases unmatched: 5. CDR3 size: 16 residues. DNA for the CDR3: TGTGCCAGCAGCAAATCTAGCGGGACCTCCTACAATGAGCAGTTCTTC. Translating it yields CASSKSSGTSYNEQFF.

CDR3 DNA: TGTGCCTGGAGTGTACAGGGGGCGCGAACTGAAGCTTTCTTT. It specifies CAWSVQGARTEAFF. The genes are TRBV30 and TRBJ1-1; TRBD1 matches 9 bases. The ends lost 0 bases at V and 5 bases at J; junction bases unmatched: 4. The CDR3 runs to 14 residues. CDR1 and CDR2 from the germline V gene are GTSNPN and SVGIG (reference sequence).

This rearrangement joins TRBV10-3 to TRBJ2-1; 12 positions match TRBD2. CDR1 is ENHRY, CDR2 SYGVKD, per germline. This CDR3 comprises 15 residues. The trim removed 7 bases at V and 9 bases at J, leaving 10 bases unmatched. The CDR3 DNA reads as TGTGCCATCAAGTCTTCTAGCGGGAGGGAAAGTGAGCAGTTCTTC. Amino acids: CAIKSSSGRESEQFF.

The chain has TRBV19 and TRBJ2-5, with a possible D match to TRBD1 (6 bases). This CDR3 has 17 residues. The ends were cut back, 5 bases at V and 5 bases at J, with 24 bases in the middle. Germline assignment: CDR1 LNHDA and CDR2 SQIVND (reference sequence). The CDR3 DNA reads TGTGCCAGTAGTCCTCACCTCGGCGGCAGGGGATGGGAGACCCAGTACTTC. Its protein product is CASSPHLGGRGWETQYF. Full variable domain (outside the CDR3, taken from reference TRBV19 and TRBJ2-5): DGGITQSPKYLFRKEGQNVTLSCEQNLNHDAMYWYRQDPGQGLRLIYYSQIVNDFQKGDIAEGYSVSREKKESFPLTVTSAQKNPTAFYLCASSPHLGGRGWETQYFGPGTRLLVL.

The genes are TRBV7-6 and TRBJ1-4; no reliable D call. The CDR3 consists of 13 residues. The germline CDR1 and CDR2 sequences are SGHVS and FNYEAQ. Trimming took 4 bases from V and 7 from J, leaving 10 bases between them. The CDR3 here is CASSWQSGEKLFF. DNA for the CDR3: TGTGCCAGCAGCTGGCAGAGCGGTGAAAAACTGTTTTTT.

This chain joins TRBV28 and TRBJ2-7; 9 bases align to TRBD2. The junction had 3 bases not matched to a gene; V was cut back by 6 bases and J by 0 bases. The CDR3 runs 14 residues. Germline assignment: CDR1 MDHEN and CDR2 SYDVKM. CDR3 protein: CASRPSGNSYEQYF. The CDR3 DNA reads as TGTGCCAGCAGGCCTAGCGGGAACTCCTACGAGCAGTACTTC.

The gene calls are TRBV28 and TRBJ1-2; possible D gene TRBD1, 5 bases. Between the trimmed V and J ends, which lost 3 bases and 2 bases, there was a span of 7 bases. CDR1 is MDHEN, CDR2 SYDVKM, per germline. CDR3 size: 13 residues. CDR3 DNA sequence: TGTGCCAGCAGTTTCGGGGGAAACTATGGCTACACCTTC. Amino acids: CASSFGGNYGYTF.

With regard to this clone: The germline gene is not matched at one end of the junction; a read error may be the cause. This rearrangement joins TRBV19 to TRBJ1-5; D possibly corresponds to TRBD1 (6 bases). The CDR3 loop spans 16 amino acids. Germline V gives CDR1 LNHDA, CDR2 SQIVND (reference sequence). Written as DNA, the CDR3 is TGTGTCAGTAGCCCAGATGGACAGATTAGCAATCAGCCCCAGCATTTT. Translating it yields CVSSPDGQISNQPQHF.

This rearrangement joins TRBV3-1 (or the pseudogene TRBV3-2) to TRBJ1-1, with no clear D. Trimming stripped 3 bases from V and 2 bases from J, with 10 bases between. The CDR3 loop spans 14 amino acids. CDR1 and CDR2 from the germline V gene are LGHDT and YNNKEL (reference sequence). As DNA, the CDR3 is TGTGCCAGCAGCCAGCTGTCGGGTAACACTGAAGCTTTCTTT. Protein: CASSQLSGNTEAFF.

This chain links TRBV7-3 with TRBJ2-1; D may be TRBD2 (5 bases). Germline lookup yields CDR1 SGHTA and CDR2 FQGTGA. This CDR3 contains 14 residues. The V end lost 1 base, the J end lost 9 bases, and 13 bases lay between the germline ends. CDR3 loop: CASSLSLAGGEQFF. The CDR3 nucleotides are TGTGCCAGCAGCTTAAGTCTGGCGGGCGGTGAGCAGTTCTTC. The full variable domain, with the rest looked up from reference TRBV7-3 and TRBJ2-1, is GAGVSQTPSNKVTEKGKYVELRCDPISGHTALYWYRQSLGQGPEFLIYFQGTGAADDSGLPNDRFFAVRPEGSVSTLKIQRTERGDSAVYLCASSLSLAGGEQFFGPGTRLTVL.

Worth noting for this clone: A read error may account for a junction end that differs from germline. V is TRBV7-7 and J is TRBJ2-1; D unresolved. The CDR3 has 14 residues. Germline assignment: CDR1 SSHAT and CDR2 FNYEAQ (reference sequence). The CDR3: CASSQSGSGNEQFF. The CDR3 DNA reads as TGTGCTAGCAGCCAATCCGGGTCTGGCAATGAGCAGTTCTTC.